This T cell receptor (beta chain) was retrieved from a study of T cell repertoires in cytomegalovirus infection. Findings and caveats of the study: Frequencies of public TCR beta families were cumulated, and this identified carriers of CMV plus the relevant HLA.

The germline V gene encodes CDR1 MGHRA and CDR2 YSYEKL. The CDR3 loop spans 17 amino acids. The V gene lost 0 bases and the J gene lost 4 bases, with 18 bases spanning the gap. Each CDR3 protein is one row after TCRdb ran MiXCR on the reads. The repertoire holds about 400,000 distinct CDR3 sequences, with 15% to 20% as singletons. This clonotype was observed many times. The antigen remains undetermined. The clonotype was recovered from a human donor in good health (CMV status not recorded). Some clones in this sample may be carry-over from other donors' samples. The genes are TRBV4-1 and TRBJ2-5; D tentatively reads TRBD1 or TRBD2 (6 bases each). Sequencing was carried out using PBMCs. Written as DNA, the CDR3 is TGCGCCAGCAGCCAAGATAGCCGGGGGCTAGAGGGAGAGACCCAGTACTTC. Its protein product is CASSQDSRGLEGETQYF.